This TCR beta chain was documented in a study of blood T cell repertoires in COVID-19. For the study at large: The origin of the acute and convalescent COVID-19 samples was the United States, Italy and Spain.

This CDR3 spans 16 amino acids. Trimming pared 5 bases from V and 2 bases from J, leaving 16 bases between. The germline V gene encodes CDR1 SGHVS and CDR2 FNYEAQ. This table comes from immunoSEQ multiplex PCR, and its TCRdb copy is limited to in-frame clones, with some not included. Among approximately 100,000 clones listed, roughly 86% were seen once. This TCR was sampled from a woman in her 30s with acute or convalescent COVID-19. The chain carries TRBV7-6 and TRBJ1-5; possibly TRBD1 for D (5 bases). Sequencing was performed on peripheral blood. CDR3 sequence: CASSVGTPAGNQPQHF. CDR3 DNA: TGTGCCAGCAGCGTCGGGACTCCAGCGGGCAATCAGCCCCAGCATTTT.